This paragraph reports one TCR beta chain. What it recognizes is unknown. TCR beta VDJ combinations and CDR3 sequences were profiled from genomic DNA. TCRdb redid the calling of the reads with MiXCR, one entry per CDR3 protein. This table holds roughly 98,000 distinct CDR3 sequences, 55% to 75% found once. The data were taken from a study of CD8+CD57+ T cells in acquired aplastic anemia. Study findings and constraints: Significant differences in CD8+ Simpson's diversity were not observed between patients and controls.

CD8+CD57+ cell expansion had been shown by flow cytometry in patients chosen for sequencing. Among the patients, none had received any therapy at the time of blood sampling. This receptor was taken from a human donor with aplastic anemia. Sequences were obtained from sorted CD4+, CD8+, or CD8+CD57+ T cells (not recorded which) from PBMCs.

The CDR3 sequence is CSARDRGGREQYF. CDR3 nucleotide sequence: TGCAGTGCTAGGGACAGGGGGGGACGCGAGCAGTACTTC. The chain links TRBV20-1 to TRBJ2-7, with TRBD1 matching 10 bases. Losses at the gene ends were 3 bases for V and 6 bases for J; bases not matched to a gene: 5. The CDR3 is 13 residues long. CDR1 is DFQATT and CDR2 is SNEGSKA in the germline V gene (reference sequence).